The 23 T cell receptor beta chains presented below share a single source sample, sequenced in a study of a mutant IDH1 vaccine in newly diagnosed glioma. Here immunoSEQ multiplex PCR was the method, and the copy in TCRdb shows in-frame clones only, minus some. The table records about 52,000 clones, around three quarters of them present only once. The sample's time point: week 47, end of study. A 20-mer mutant IDH1 peptide at 300 ug was injected subcutaneously with topical imiquimod. These receptors lack a known antigen. Here the sequenced sample was PBMCs, taken from a glioma patient whose treatment included an IDH1 peptide vaccine. Receptors were obtained from a woman between 40 and 50 years old with glioma. Some clones in this sample may be carry-over from other donors' samples.

The CDR3 is CASSEPRGSSSTDTQYF. The CDR3 DNA follows: TGCGCCAGCAGTGAGCCGCGTGGGTCTTCAAGCACAGATACGCAGTATTTT. V usage is TRBV10-2 and J usage is TRBJ2-3; D remains ambiguous. This CDR3 contains 17 residues. Germline V gives CDR1 WSHSY, CDR2 SAAADI. The ends were cut back, 2 bases at V and 0 bases at J, with 15 bases in the middle.

V usage is TRBV7-2 and J usage is TRBJ2-6; D is ambiguous. The CDR3 totals 17 residues. The ends were cut back, 0 bases at V and 0 bases at J, with 9 bases in the middle. The germline V gene has CDR1 SGHTA and CDR2 FQGNSA. This chain's CDR3 is CASSLAHRISGANVLTF. The CDR3 DNA follows: TGTGCCAGCAGCTTAGCCCATCGGATCTCTGGGGCCAACGTCCTGACTTTC.

The chain uses TRBV29-1 and TRBJ1-1; D not resolved. Germline values: CDR1 SQVTM, CDR2 ANQGSEA. V lost 4 bases, J lost 1 base, and 16 bases lay in between. This CDR3 has 15 residues. CDR3 bases: TGCAGCGTTGTGTTTTGGGGTAGGGCGAACACTGAAGCTTTCTTT. It encodes CSVVFWGRANTEAFF.

CDR3 sequence reads: CASSFSGVGNQPQHF. The CDR3 DNA reads as TGTGCCAGCAGCTTCTCGGGGGTGGGAAATCAGCCCCAGCATTTT. This chain uses TRBV7-8 with TRBJ1-5, with D possibly TRBD1 on 5 matching bases. The CDR3 extends over 15 amino acids. Germline assignment: CDR1 SGHVS and CDR2 FQNEAQ. V was pared by 3 bases and J by 4 bases, with 13 bases between. Drawing the rest from reference TRBV7-8 and TRBJ1-5, the complete variable domain is GAGVSQSPRYKVAKRGQDVALRCDPISGHVSLFWYQQALGQGPEFLTYFQNEAQLDKSGLPSDRFFAERPEGSVSTLKIQRTQQEDSAVYLCASSFSGVGNQPQHFGDGTRLSIL.

The V and J genes are TRBV28 and TRBJ1-5; D remains ambiguous. Trimming shortened V by 7 bases and J by 6 bases, and 13 bases separated the two germline ends. In germline, CDR1 is MDHEN, CDR2 SYDVKM. CDR3 length: 13 residues. This CDR3 reads CASKIGGPQPQHF. The CDR3 DNA sequence: TGTGCCAGCAAGATCGGAGGTCCTCAGCCCCAGCATTTT. Complete variable domain (other parts from reference TRBV28 and TRBJ1-5): DVKVTQSSRYLVKRTGEKVFLECVQDMDHENMFWYRQDPGLGLRLIYFSYDVKMKEKGDIPEGYSVSREKKERFSLILESASTNQTSMYLCASKIGGPQPQHFGDGTRLSIL.

To note about this clone: At one of its ends the junction is not consistent with the germline gene, which may arise from a read error. The CDR3 DNA reads TGTGCTAGCAGCTTAGCTGCTAGCGGGATACAAGAGACCCAGTACTTC. This encodes CASSLAASGIQETQYF. V gene TRBV7-7 combines with J gene TRBJ2-5; the match to TRBD2 covers 9 bases. This CDR3 is built from 16 residues. Germline CDR1 is SSHAT and CDR2 is FNYEAQ (reference sequence). Drawing the rest from reference TRBV7-7 and TRBJ2-5, the complete variable domain is GAGVSQSPRYKVTKRGQDVTLRCDPISSHATLYWYQQALGQGPEFLTYFNYEAQPDKSGLPSDRFSAERPEGSISTLTIQRTEQRDSAMYRCASSLAASGIQETQYFGPGTRLLVL.

This rearrangement joins TRBV6-5 to TRBJ2-7; D may be TRBD1 (6 bases). The CDR3 runs to 14 residues. The germline V gene has CDR1 MNHEY and CDR2 SVGAGI. V was trimmed by 7 bases and J by 4 bases, leaving 17 bases between them. The CDR3, as DNA: TGTGCCAGCACACCTGTGGGGGCAGGGTACGAGCAGTACTTC. Encoded protein: CASTPVGAGYEQYF.

In nucleotides, the CDR3 is TGTGCCATCAGTGATAGAGGCGGGGGAACCTACGAGCAGTACTTC. Residues: CAISDRGGGTYEQYF. J is TRBJ2-7 and V is TRBV10-3; 7 nucleotides align to TRBD2. Germline CDR1 is ENHRY and CDR2 is SYGVKD. The J segment lost 2 bases and the V segment lost 3 bases, leaving 7 bases of the junction unmatched. The CDR3 is made up of 15 amino acids.

In this sample, this clone turned up once. V usage is TRBV7-9 and J usage is TRBJ2-3; the match to TRBD2 covers 7 bases. CDR3 size: 14 residues. The germline CDR1 and CDR2 sequences are SEHNR and FQNEAQ (reference sequence). Unmatched junction bases numbered 7, after V lost 5 bases and J lost 5 bases. The CDR3 is CASSRGDGGDTQYF. In DNA form, the CDR3 reads TGTGCCAGCAGCCGGGGGGATGGGGGAGATACGCAGTATTTT.

This clone was seen only a few times. The chain combines TRBV7-2 with TRBJ1-5; D remains unclear. CDR1 and CDR2 (germline): SGHTA, FQGNSA. The CDR3 has 13 amino acids. Trimming shortened V by 1 base and J by 6 bases, and 7 bases separated the two germline ends. CDR3 protein: CASSLDPGQPQHF. In DNA, the CDR3 is TGTGCCAGCAGCTTAGACCCTGGTCAGCCCCAGCATTTT. The full variable domain, in which reference TRBV7-2 and TRBJ1-5 provide the parts outside the CDR3, is GAGVSQSPSNKVTEKGKDVELRCDPISGHTALYWYRQSLGQGLEFLIYFQGNSAPDKSGLPSDRFSAERTGGSVSTLTIQRTQQEDSAVYLCASSLDPGQPQHFGDGTRLSIL.

The chain carries TRBV6-6 and TRBJ1-1; D may be TRBD1 (5 bases). Trimming cost V 8 bases and J 1 base, with 14 bases left between them. CDR3 length equals 14 residues. In germline, CDR1 is MNHNY, CDR2 SVGAGI (reference sequence). CDR3 loop: CASPAGGWNTEAFF. The DNA for the CDR3 is TGTGCCAGCCCGGCGGGGGGTTGGAACACTGAAGCTTTCTTT.

The chain has TRBV4-2 and TRBJ1-4; 8 positions match TRBD1. V lost 4 bases, J lost 4 bases, and 5 bases stayed unmatched. CDR1 and CDR2 from the germline V gene are LGHNA and YNFKEQ. The CDR3 runs to 15 residues. The CDR3 nucleotides read TGTGCCAGCAGCCCCCAGGACAGGGATAATGAAAAACTGTTTTTT. Encoded protein: CASSPQDRDNEKLFF.

J is TRBJ2-5 and V is TRBV6-6; 8 bases are a match to TRBD1. The J segment lost 4 bases and the V segment lost 5 bases, leaving 9 bases of the junction unmatched. Germline assignment: CDR1 MNHNY and CDR2 SVGAGI (reference sequence). The CDR3 extends over 15 amino acids. CDR3 nucleotides: TGTGCCAGCAGTCTTACCTGGACAGGGCCAGAGACCCAGTACTTC. The encoded protein is CASSLTWTGPETQYF.

The genes are TRBV6-5 and TRBJ2-3, with a tentative D call TRBD1 (5 bases). Per germline, CDR1 MNHEY and CDR2 SVGAGI. CDR3 length: 16 amino acids. Trimming left V 2 bases short and J 0 bases short, with 12 bases between. In DNA form, the CDR3 reads TGTGCCAGCAGTTACGGGGCTACCCCTAGCACAGATACGCAGTATTTT. Its translation is CASSYGATPSTDTQYF.

This chain links TRBV2 with TRBJ2-3; 7 bases map to TRBD1. Germline trimming cut 6 bases from V and 0 bases from J; bases unmatched to any gene: 6. Germline values: CDR1 SNHLY, CDR2 FYNNEI. The CDR3 covers 15 residues. The CDR3 reads CASSPTGFSTDTQYF. The CDR3 coding sequence is TGTGCCAGCAGCCCGACAGGGTTTAGCACAGATACGCAGTATTTT.

DNA for the CDR3: TGTGCCTGGAGCCAAGGGGAGGGTCTCGAGCAGTACTTC. It specifies CAWSQGEGLEQYF. The chain joins TRBV30 to TRBJ2-7; TRBD2 aligns across 7 bases. The germline CDR1 and CDR2 sequences are GTSNPN and SVGIG (reference sequence). The ends lost 3 bases at V and 6 bases at J; junction bases unmatched: 8. CDR3 length equals 13 residues.

Notes on this clone: Other nucleotide sequences in the sample specify the same CDR3. This chain connects TRBV10-3 to TRBJ1-1, with TRBD1 identical over 8 bases. V lost 6 bases, J lost 1 base, and 7 bases stayed unmatched. CDR3 length: 15 amino acids. Germline V gene data show CDR1 as ENHRY and CDR2 as SYGVKD. This CDR3 reads CAIRSDRAGNTEAFF. As DNA, the CDR3 is TGTGCCATCAGGTCGGACAGGGCGGGGAACACTGAAGCTTTCTTT.

This clone was observed once. The chain uses TRBV9 and TRBJ2-7, with D possibly matching TRBD1 (6 bases). Trimming removed 3 bases from V and 0 bases from J, with 13 bases in between. Per the germline V gene, CDR1 is SGDLS and CDR2 is YYNGEE. The length of the CDR3 is 15 residues. The CDR3 DNA reads TGTGCCAGCAGCGGGAGACAGGATGCCTCCTACGAGCAGTACTTC. Residues: CASSGRQDASYEQYF.

This clone has only one observation. This chain links TRBV7-2 with TRBJ1-1; the match to TRBD1 covers 7 bases. CDR3 length: 15 residues. CDR1 is SGHTA and CDR2 is FQGNSA in the germline V gene. The junction had 13 bases not matched to a gene; V was cut back by 2 bases and J by 10 bases. DNA for the CDR3: TGTGCCAGCAGCTTAAAGGGACAGACAATGTTGGGAGCTTTCTTT. Translating it yields CASSLKGQTMLGAFF.

This chain joins TRBV18 and TRBJ2-7; a weak D match, TRBD2 (7 bases). Germline CDR1 reads KGHSH; CDR2 reads LQKENI. V was shortened by 5 bases and J by 0 bases, with 14 bases between the two germline ends. The CDR3 contains 15 residues. The CDR3 sequence is CASSSRGAPSYEQYF. CDR3 sequence (DNA): TGTGCCAGCTCATCACGGGGGGCACCCTCCTACGAGCAGTACTTC.

This clone has a handful of counts. The chain has TRBV2 and TRBJ2-5; D unclear. The V and J ends lost 5 bases and 2 bases respectively, with 9 bases between them. This CDR3 has 13 residues. Germline V gene sequence: CDR1 SNHLY, CDR2 FYNNEI. CDR3 DNA: TGTGCCAGCAGTCGAGACTGGCAAGAGACCCAGTACTTC. It translates to CASSRDWQETQYF.

This rearrangement joins TRBV27 to TRBJ2-2, with 7 bases aligning to TRBD2. This CDR3 has 17 amino acids. J lost 0 bases, V lost 0 bases, and 4 bases had no gene match. Germline CDR1 reads MNHEY; CDR2 reads SMNVEV (reference sequence). The CDR3: CASSLSGLGSNTGELFF. CDR3 DNA sequence: TGTGCCAGCAGTTTATCCGGACTAGGTTCGAACACCGGGGAGCTGTTTTTT.

This clone was observed a handful of times. This sequence joins TRBV6-5 and TRBJ1-1; no definite D call. This CDR3 has 13 residues. V dropped 0 bases and J dropped 4 bases, with 6 bases sitting between them. CDR1 and CDR2 from the germline V gene are MNHEY and SVGAGI. CDR3 in DNA: TGTGCCAGCAGTTACTCGGAGGGCACTGAAGCTTTCTTT. Its translation: CASSYSEGTEAFF.